The clone carrying this T cell receptor (beta chain) was counted a few times. Its antigen remains unknown. The sample originates from a study of cytomegalovirus exposure and HLA in healthy donors. Study information: An earlier analysis identified 117 million unique TCR beta sequences in about 170 million T cells. Around 83% of more than 300 genotyped donors fell in the Caucasian-associated ancestry cluster. Study results and limitations: One variant, a missense change in DCLRE1C, was linked in a later analysis to TCR beta V- and J-gene trimming. Later analysis suggested most CMV-associated TCR beta chains were HLA-restricted.

The CDR3 is 15 amino acids. V was shortened by 3 bases and J by 5 bases, with 12 bases between the two germline ends. Germline V gene sequence: CDR1 SGHRS, CDR2 YFSETQ. Both 60 Vbeta primers and 13 Jbeta primers went into the PCR. Using immunoSEQ multiplex PCR, the repertoire was profiled, and TCRdb retains in-frame clones only, with some absent. The profile shows roughly 150,000 clones, approximately 80% of them singletons. This clonotype originated in a male donor in good health and CMV-seronegative. V and J are TRBV5-1 and TRBJ1-6; D gene uncertain. The sequenced sample consisted of PBMCs. The CDR3 nucleotides read TGCGCCAGCAGCTATGGCGGAGGAAATAATTCACCCCTCCACTTT. It codes for CASSYGGGNNSPLHF.